The T cell receptor beta chain described here comes from a study of graft-versus-host responses after intestinal transplantation. Across the study: Tacrolimus plus steroids were given to all recipients for about 3 years, preceded by anti-thymocyte globulin induction.

Turning to this clone: What it recognizes is unknown.

The method was immunoSEQ multiplex PCR; TCRdb's version includes in-frame clones alone and lacks a portion of them. This table holds tens of thousands of clones, around four fifths found once. The CDR3 length is 13 residues. V dropped 5 bases and J dropped 5; count of bases not matched to a gene: 4. Germline V gene lookup returns CDR1 MGHDK and CDR2 SYGVNS. Study-level points and caveats: Graft-versus-host to host-versus-graft clonal ratios in allografts were high in patients with graft-donor T cell macrochimerism. Early post-transplant HvG declines were associated with peak circulating GvH clone levels. GvH clonotypes were identified within recipient marrow, with a subset emerging first in ileum or blood.

The sequence came from a human donor who received an intestinal transplant. V usage is TRBV25-1 and J usage is TRBJ2-7; 9 bases are shared with TRBD1. This sample comprised unstimulated CD8+ T cells sorted from spleen or lymph node cells, obtained before intestinal transplant. DNA for the CDR3: TGTGCCAGCAGTTGGGGGACAGGGCACGAGCAGTACTTC. Protein: CASSWGTGHEQYF.